The 9 T cell receptor beta chains in this list originate from one sample, sequenced in a study of T cell responses to AZD1222 COVID-19 vaccine. Profiling relied on immunoSEQ multiplex PCR, and the TCRdb table lists in-frame clones only, not all of them. The table lists 40,000 to 45,000 clones, about four fifths of them singletons. The sample consisted of peripheral blood, taken 28 days after the second dose of the MenACWY control vaccine. The receptor source for this set is an adult who received the MenACWY meningococcal vaccine as a control.

The chain joins TRBV28 to TRBJ1-2; no clear D. The CDR3 covers 15 residues. Per the germline V gene, CDR1 is MDHEN and CDR2 is SYDVKM. Trimming pared 4 bases from V and 5 bases from J, leaving 17 bases between. CDR3 sequence (DNA): TGTGCCAGCAGTTCAAACTCGGGCCAGTTATATGGCTACACCTTC. This encodes CASSSNSGQLYGYTF.

V and J are TRBV6-5 and TRBJ2-5, with 8 bases matching TRBD2. The CDR3 is 12 residues long. V lost 7 bases and J lost 4; bases outside the gene matches: 2. Germline V gives CDR1 MNHEY, CDR2 SVGAGI. The CDR3 is CASNGGAETQYF. The CDR3 DNA reads as TGTGCCAGCAACGGGGGGGCAGAGACCCAGTACTTC.

The chain joins TRBV2 to TRBJ2-2; TRBD1 aligns across 10 bases. Germline lookup yields CDR1 SNHLY and CDR2 FYNNEI. The CDR3 spans 15 residues. V shed 6 bases, J shed 5 bases, and the junction held 6 bases outside the gene matches. The CDR3 DNA sequence: TGTGCCAGCAGGAGACAGGGGGCGCGGACCGGGGAGCTGTTTTTT. Its translation: CASRRQGARTGELFF.

This clone occurred once. CDR3 in amino acids: CASRATGTIRDTQYF. The CDR3 DNA follows: TGTGCCAGCAGGGCTACCGGGACTATCAGAGATACGCAGTATTTT. The chain combines TRBV6-5 with TRBJ2-3, with 7 bases fitting TRBD2. CDR3 length: 15 amino acids. The V segment lost 6 bases and the J segment 5 bases; nucleotides outside the gene matches: 11. Looked up from germline, CDR1 is MNHEY and CDR2 is SVGAGI.

The rearrangement links TRBV15 to TRBJ2-2; D possibly uses TRBD1 or TRBD2 (5 bases each). The CDR3 length is 14 residues. Trimming took 7 bases from V and 5 from J, leaving 14 bases between them. Germline CDR1 reads LNHNV; CDR2 reads YYDKDF (reference sequence). CDR3 loop: CATMNGTFTGELFF. As DNA, the CDR3 is TGTGCCACCATGAACGGGACGTTTACCGGGGAGCTGTTTTTT.

The chain carries TRBV6-5 and TRBJ1-1, with 8 bases that match TRBD1. CDR1 and CDR2 (germline): MNHEY, SVGAGI. This CDR3 contains 16 residues. V lost 2 bases to trimming and J lost 0 bases; unmatched junction nucleotides: 5. The CDR3 sequence: CASSYRTGWLNTEAFF. The CDR3 DNA sequence: TGTGCCAGCAGTTACAGGACAGGGTGGCTGAACACTGAAGCTTTCTTT.

This sequence joins TRBV5-4 and TRBJ2-1, with D possibly TRBD2 on 6 matching bases. Germline V gene data show CDR1 as SGHNT and CDR2 as YYREEE (reference sequence). V was shortened by 2 bases and J by 8 bases, with 17 bases between the two germline ends. CDR3 length: 15 residues. CDR3 amino acids: CASSLVLTSGDEQFF. The CDR3 bases are TGTGCCAGCAGCTTAGTCTTGACTAGTGGCGATGAGCAGTTCTTC.

The chain carries TRBV19 and TRBJ2-7; 7 bases line up with TRBD1. Looked up from germline, CDR1 is LNHDA and CDR2 is SQIVND (reference sequence). The CDR3 covers 15 residues. V gave up 5 bases and J gave up 3 bases; unmatched junction bases: 10. Here the CDR3 DNA reads TGTGCCAGTAGTTTACGGGACAGCGAAATCTACGAGCAGTACTTC. This codes for CASSLRDSEIYEQYF.

This chain links TRBV5-1 with TRBJ1-2; a possible D gene is TRBD1 (5 bases). The CDR3 totals 13 residues. Germline values: CDR1 SGHRS, CDR2 YFSETQ. V gave up 4 bases and J gave up 4 bases, with 11 bases separating them. The CDR3 region is CASSKGGAYGYTF. For the CDR3, the DNA is TGCGCCAGCAGCAAAGGCGGGGCCTATGGCTACACCTTC.